This T cell receptor (beta chain) originates from a study of shared T cell receptors in the human thymus. Deletions cut 1 base from V and 7 bases from J, with 13 bases between. The CDR3 contains 15 residues. Per germline, CDR1 LNHDA and CDR2 SQIVND (reference sequence). Libraries were prepared by immunoSEQ multiplex PCR; TCRdb keeps only in-frame clonotypes and omits some of them. The sample lists hundreds of thousands of clones; roughly 88% were seen once. This same sample was also taken into another study, of human thymus T cells. That source adds: Serving as donors were healthy Finnish infants, each of whom was having open corrective surgery for congenital heart defects. Resected material from corrective heart surgery provided the thymus tissue analysed. Seemingly biased V and J gene usage marked thymic and blood repertoires. There were highly overlapping thymic repertoires among unrelated individuals, as related research reported.

The specimen sequenced was thymocytes. The chain links TRBV19 to TRBJ2-2; D might be TRBD2 (7 bases). This receptor was taken from a boy less than two years old with a congenital heart defect. The CDR3 DNA follows: TGTGCCAGTAGTATAGTGGGGGGGCGGAACGGGGAGCTGTTTTTT. It is translated as CASSIVGGRNGELFF.